This T cell receptor beta chain was captured in a study of control samples from healthy donors and cancer patients (dated by TCRdb to about 2020). The method was the immunoSEQ multiplex PCR assay. This is the immuneACCESS table as TCRdb keeps it, with only in-frame sequences that have V and J called. A part of the clones is gone; compared with another copy, unresolved V genes explain less than half, and the rest is unexplained. This sample gives under 200,000 clones in total; roughly 94% of them show up just once. 12% to 15% of the sample rests with the top ten. As to this clone: Its binding antigen is unknown. Base qualities were left out, and no much larger clone turns up one base away.

Sequenced: PBMCs. The receptor comes from a man aged 55 to 70 with colorectal cancer.

The CDR3 has the sequence CASSLIAGGNEQFF. Read as DNA, the sequence is TGTGCCAGTAGTCTAATAGCGGGGGGGAATGAGCAGTTCTTC. This chain joins TRBV19 to TRBJ2-1; 11 nucleotides in the junction match TRBD2. CDR1 LNHDA and CDR2 SQIVND are derived from the germline V gene (reference sequence). The CDR3 has 14 amino acids, counting the end cysteine and phenylalanine. The only DNA kept is the CDR3, 42 bases in frame from the first base. Germline trimming amounts to 5 bases on V and 7 bases on J, with 4 as the count of junction bases outside the gene matches.